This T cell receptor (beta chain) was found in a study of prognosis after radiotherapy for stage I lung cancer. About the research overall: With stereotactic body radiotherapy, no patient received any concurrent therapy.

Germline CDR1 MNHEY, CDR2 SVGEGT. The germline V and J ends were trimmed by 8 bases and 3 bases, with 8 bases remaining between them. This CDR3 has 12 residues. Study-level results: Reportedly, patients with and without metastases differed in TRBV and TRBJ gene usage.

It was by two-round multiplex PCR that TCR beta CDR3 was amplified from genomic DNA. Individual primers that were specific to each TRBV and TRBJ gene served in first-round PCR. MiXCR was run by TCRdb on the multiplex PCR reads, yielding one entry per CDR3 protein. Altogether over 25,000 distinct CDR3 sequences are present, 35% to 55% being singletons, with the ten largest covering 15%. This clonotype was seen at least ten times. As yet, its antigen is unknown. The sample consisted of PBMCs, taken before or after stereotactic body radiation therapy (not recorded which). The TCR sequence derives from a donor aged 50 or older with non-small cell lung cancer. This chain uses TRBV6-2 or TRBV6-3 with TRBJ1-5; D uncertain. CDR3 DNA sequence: TGTGCCAGCTCCAACCCCAATCAGCCCCAGCATTTT. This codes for CASSNPNQPQHF.